The rows below give T cell receptor beta chains drawn from one sample of a study of shared clonotypes between healthy human individuals. Profiled with immunoSEQ multiplex PCR; TCRdb holds only in-frame clones, not every one. The sample carries more than 400,000 clones, about 78% recorded once. The sample consisted of PBMCs. Receptors were obtained from a woman aged 40 to 50 in good health. Some clones in this sample may be carry-over from other donors' samples. CDR3s include the opening cysteine and the closing phenylalanine or tryptophan. Fields, in order: D gene, J gene, clone size, V gene, CDR3 protein. D genes are given only for firm matches. A clone size is listed for some rows: how often the clone was seen (once, few, many), or a class if it is expanded.

TRBD2	TRBJ2-3	.	TRBV29-1	CSIEGSGSSTQYF
.	TRBJ2-5	.	TRBV13	CASSFWGDEKTQYF
TRBD2	TRBJ2-1	few	TRBV6-4	CASSDGGGSYNEQFF
.	TRBJ2-4	few	TRBV28	CASSLVADLAKNIQYF
.	TRBJ2-2	.	TRBV7-8	CASPGARDNTGELFF
TRBD2	TRBJ2-1	.	TRBV5-1	CASSSGGDEQFF
.	TRBJ1-2	.	TRBV6-5	CASSYSGDYGYTF
TRBD1	TRBJ2-3	.	TRBV16	CASSQSDRGDTQYF
.	TRBJ2-2	.	TRBV5-1	CASSLDQPNTGELFF
TRBD2	TRBJ2-3	.	TRBV18	CASSLLAGVPDTQYF
.	TRBJ2-1	few	TRBV7-9	CASSDYNEQFF
.	TRBJ1-5	few	TRBV28	CASQELEQPQHF
.	TRBJ1-1	.	TRBV29-1	CSVAHQLNTEAFF
TRBD1	TRBJ1-2	.	TRBV10-3	CAISESAGTGYGYTF
TRBD2	TRBJ2-1	.	TRBV27	CASTSGRGYNEQFF
.	TRBJ2-7	few	TRBV11-2	CASSFNKPYEQYF
.	TRBJ2-1	.	TRBV6-6	CASSSASVFDEQFF
TRBD2	TRBJ2-7	.	TRBV9	CASSRLAGGPYEQYF
.	TRBJ1-2	.	TRBV28	CASSLELNYGYTF
.	TRBJ2-7	many	TRBV4-3	CASSQGGYYEQYF
.	TRBJ2-7	.	TRBV7-8	CASSLGTANLYEQYF
.	TRBJ1-2	once	TRBV27	CASSLEGVGQSVYGYTF
TRBD1	TRBJ1-2	.	TRBV4-1	CASWGQGEKDYGYTF
TRBD2	TRBJ2-2	few	TRBV18	CASSPASGITGELFF
.	TRBJ1-5	few	TRBV19	CASSMIHNQPQHF
.	TRBJ2-3	.	TRBV7-3	CASSLGDHITDTQYF
.	TRBJ2-5	.	TRBV28	CASSKQETQYF
TRBD2	TRBJ2-4	.	TRBV6-1	CASSEALAGNIQYF
TRBD2	TRBJ2-1	.	TRBV28	CASSPPGGSGTNEQFF
TRBD1	TRBJ2-7	.	TRBV7-2	CASSSDRSSSYEQYF
.	TRBJ2-2	.	TRBV5-1	CASSPDREDGELFF
.	TRBJ2-5	.	TRBV18	CASADRTQETQYF
.	TRBJ1-1	few	TRBV7-9	CASSRGLEAFF
.	TRBJ2-3	.	TRBV28	CASSLQVGGWLDTQYF
TRBD2	TRBJ2-1	.	TRBV7-2	CASSFTSGGPIGQFF